Below are 24 T cell receptor beta chains sequenced from a single sample in a study of shared clonotypes between healthy human individuals. Profiling relied on immunoSEQ multiplex PCR, and the TCRdb table lists in-frame clones only, not all of them. The sample holds approximately 980,000 clones, over 75% seen once. The sample consisted of memory CD4+ T cells sorted from blood. This sample's subset: CD45RA-negative fraction. These receptors all stem from a man between 18 and 29 years old in good health.

The chain carries TRBV21-1 and TRBJ2-3; the table assigns TRBD2, which was not confirmed against the DNA. TRBV21-1 represents a pseudogene. CDR3 length: 18 residues. CDR3: CASSSRGPSGACTDTQYF. The CDR3 DNA sequence: TGTGCCAGCAGCTCCCGAGGCCCTAGCGGGGCTTGCACAGATACGCAGTATTTT.

V and J are TRBV6-1 and TRBJ1-5; 7 positions agree with TRBD1. CDR3 size: 16 residues. CDR1 MNHNS and CDR2 SASEGT come from the germline V gene. J gave up 7 bases and V 4 bases, and 13 bases lay outside the gene matches. CDR3 nucleotides: TGTGCCAGCAGTGTACAGACAGGGTCGTGGGGCCAGCCCCAGCATTTT. Translation: CASSVQTGSWGQPQHF.

On this clone itself: Other nucleotide sequences from this sample produce the same CDR3. The CDR3 DNA reads TGCGCCAGCAGCTTGGAGGCTAGAACAGATACGCAGTATTTT. This translates into CASSLEARTDTQYF. This sequence joins TRBV5-1 and TRBJ2-3, with unresolved D. Germline CDR1 and CDR2: SGHRS and YFSETQ. The CDR3 length is 14 residues. With 0 bases removed from V and 3 bases from J, the gap between germline ends came to 8 bases.

About this clone itself: The sample contains more than one DNA sequence encoding this CDR3. This chain joins TRBV9 and TRBJ1-6; D may be TRBD1 (6 bases). This CDR3 region has 15 residues. Germline V gene lookup returns CDR1 SGDLS and CDR2 YYNGEE. The V and J ends lost 3 bases and 0 bases respectively, with 7 bases between them. CDR3 bases: TGTGCCAGCAGCGAAGGGGGCTCCTATAATTCACCCCTCCACTTT. It yields the protein CASSEGGSYNSPLHF. Based on the CDR3 plus reference TRBV9 and TRBJ1-6, the full variable domain is DSGVTQTPKHLITATGQRVTLRCSPRSGDLSVYWYQQSLDQGLQFLIQYYNGEERAKGNILERFSAQQFPDLHSELNLSSLELGDSALYFCASSEGGSYNSPLHFGNGTRLTVT.

J is TRBJ2-2 and V is TRBV30; 9 nucleotides agree with TRBD2. The CDR3 is made up of 14 amino acids. The germline gives CDR1 GTSNPN, CDR2 SVGIG (reference sequence). Germline trimming cut 5 bases from V and 1 base from J; bases unmatched to any gene: 2. CDR3 nucleotides: TGTGCCTGGGATAGCGGGAGGAACACCGGGGAGCTGTTTTTT. This translates into CAWDSGRNTGELFF.

This clone was seen a single time. This chain uses TRBV30 with TRBJ1-5; TRBD1 is a possible D gene (6 bases). Germline assignment: CDR1 GTSNPN and CDR2 SVGIG (reference sequence). Trimming removed 1 base from V and 2 bases from J, with 9 bases in between. This CDR3 has 14 residues. This chain's CDR3 is CAWSEQGRNQPQHF. The CDR3 bases are TGTGCCTGGAGTGAGCAGGGGCGCAATCAGCCCCAGCATTTT. The full variable domain, in which reference TRBV30 and TRBJ1-5 provide the parts outside the CDR3, is SQTIHQWPATLVQPVGSPLSLECTVEGTSNPNLYWYRQAAGRGLQLLFYSVGIGQISSEVPQNLSASRPQDRQFILSSKKLLLSDSGFYLCAWSEQGRNQPQHFGDGTRLSIL.

V usage is TRBV5-1 and J usage is TRBJ2-1; unclear D gene. The CDR3 length is 11 residues. The germline V gene has CDR1 SGHRS and CDR2 YFSETQ. Trimming removed 0 bases from V and 7 bases from J, with 2 bases in between. The CDR3 DNA reads TGCGCCAGCAGCTTGGGTAATGAGCAGTTCTTC. Translating it yields CASSLGNEQFF.

The rearrangement joins TRBV29-1 to TRBJ1-4; maybe TRBD1 (6 bases). The CDR3 sequence is 13 residues long. V lost 4 bases and J 4 bases, leaving 10 bases between the germline ends. Looked up from germline, CDR1 is SQVTM and CDR2 is ANQGSEA. CDR3 loop: CSVGLQGNEKLFF. CDR3 bases: TGCAGCGTTGGGTTACAGGGTAATGAAAAACTGTTTTTT. Complete variable domain (other parts from reference TRBV29-1 and TRBJ1-4): SAVISQKPSRDICQRGTSLTIQCQVDSQVTMMFWYRQQPGQSLTLIATANQGSEATYESGFVIDKFPISRPNLTFSTLTVSNMSPEDSSIYLCSVGLQGNEKLFFGSGTQLSVL.

The chain couples TRBV5-1 to TRBJ2-1; TRBD2 matches at 10 bases. The CDR3 loop spans 15 amino acids. Germline lookup yields CDR1 SGHRS and CDR2 YFSETQ. V was pared by 4 bases and J by 7 bases, with 8 bases of the junction left unmatched. In nucleotides, the CDR3 is TGCGCCAGCAGCATACTAGCGGGACTGACGAATGAGCAGTTCTTC. Residues: CASSILAGLTNEQFF.

The chain has TRBV2 and TRBJ2-1; no firm D call. CDR3 size: 15 residues. Germline V gives CDR1 SNHLY, CDR2 FYNNEI. V was cut by 6 bases and J by 4 bases, with 16 bases left in between. The CDR3 here is CASSGTNSRYNEQFF. Here the CDR3 DNA reads TGTGCCAGCAGCGGAACTAACAGTCGATACAATGAGCAGTTCTTC.

The count of this clone is one. V gene TRBV7-2 combines with J gene TRBJ2-5, with D possibly TRBD2 on 5 matching bases. The J call is uncertain, as TRBJ2-7 better fits the DNA end. The CDR3 covers 14 residues. Germline V gives CDR1 SGHTA, CDR2 FQGNSA. CDR3 protein: CASSLASGIYEQYF. The CDR3 DNA reads TGTGCCAGCAGCTTAGCGTCGGGGATCTACGAGCAGTACTTC.

The chain employs TRBV9 and TRBJ1-1, with unresolved D. Germline values: CDR1 SGDLS, CDR2 YYNGEE. The CDR3 runs to 14 residues. The ends were cut back, 0 bases at V and 1 base at J, with 7 bases in the middle. CDR3 amino acids: CASSVAGSNTEAFF. The DNA of the CDR3 is TGTGCCAGCAGCGTAGCTGGGTCGAACACTGAAGCTTTCTTT.

For this clone: In the same sample, other DNA sequences code for this CDR3. The chain uses TRBV7-6 and TRBJ2-7; D call uncertain. Trimming took 1 base from V and 1 from J, leaving 11 bases between them. Germline loops: CDR1 SGHVS, CDR2 FNYEAQ. The CDR3 totals 15 residues. As DNA, the CDR3 is TGTGCCAGCAGCTTAGGCGGCACCGCATCCTACGAGCAGTACTTC. Translation gives CASSLGGTASYEQYF.

The chain uses TRBV4-2 and TRBJ2-3, with a possible D match to TRBD2 (6 bases). V shed 0 bases and J shed 5 bases, with 12 bases lying between them. The CDR3 is 15 amino acids. The V gene's germline CDR1 is LGHNA and CDR2 YNFKEQ. The CDR3 DNA follows: TGTGCCAGCAGCCAAGAGGGATTAGCGGAAGATACGCAGTATTTT. Translated: CASSQEGLAEDTQYF.

The chain combines TRBV19 with TRBJ1-1; D may be TRBD1 (6 bases). The V gene's germline CDR1 is LNHDA and CDR2 SQIVND (reference sequence). V lost 3 bases to trimming and J lost 3 bases, with 11 bases between them. The length of the CDR3 is 14 residues. The chain's CDR3 is CASSMRGRDTEAFF. The CDR3 DNA reads as TGTGCCAGTAGTATGCGGGGGCGCGACACTGAAGCTTTCTTT.

This clone was seen once. The genes are TRBV28 and TRBJ1-3; no clear D gene. The CDR3 runs 16 residues. Germline V CDR1 and CDR2: MDHEN, SYDVKM. Deletions cut 5 bases from V and 2 bases from J, with 16 bases between. Here the CDR3 DNA reads TGTGCCAGCAGTCCCCCTTTTGGTAGGGCTGGAAACACCATATATTTT. Translating gives CASSPPFGRAGNTIYF. Complete variable domain (other parts from reference TRBV28 and TRBJ1-3): DVKVTQSSRYLVKRTGEKVFLECVQDMDHENMFWYRQDPGLGLRLIYFSYDVKMKEKGDIPEGYSVSREKKERFSLILESASTNQTSMYLCASSPPFGRAGNTIYFGEGSWLTVV.

The rearrangement uses TRBV2 and TRBJ1-6; D not resolved. V was trimmed by 7 bases and J by 7 bases, leaving 11 bases between them. The CDR3 contains 13 residues. The germline CDR1 and CDR2 sequences are SNHLY and FYNNEI. The CDR3 protein is CASTQAVNSPLHF. The CDR3 DNA sequence: TGTGCCAGCACTCAAGCGGTGAATTCACCCCTCCACTTT.

The sample holds a few counts of this clone. The V and J genes are TRBV7-2 and TRBJ2-7, with D perhaps TRBD1 or TRBD2 (5 bases each). The V end was cut by 4 bases, the J end by 2 bases, with 21 bases between. The CDR3 extends over 17 amino acids. From germline, CDR1 is SGHTA and CDR2 FQGNSA. CDR3 protein: CASSSRLTGTAPYEQYF. CDR3 sequence (DNA): TGTGCCAGCAGCTCTAGACTGACCGGGACGGCACCCTACGAGCAGTACTTC.

This clone showed up many times. The chain recombines TRBV7-2 with TRBJ1-2, with D perhaps TRBD1 (6 bases). Germline CDR1 SGHTA, CDR2 FQGNSA. The CDR3 is 16 residues long. The germline V and J ends were trimmed by 2 bases and 8 bases, with 21 bases remaining between them. In DNA, the CDR3 is TGTGCCAGCAGCTTAACTTTTTTACAGGGAAGTGAAGGCTACACCTTC. This encodes CASSLTFLQGSEGYTF.

The chain carries TRBV7-9 and TRBJ1-5; D is perhaps TRBD1 (6 bases). The germline CDR1 and CDR2 sequences are SEHNR and FQNEAQ (reference sequence). V gave up 5 bases and J gave up 7 bases, with 21 bases separating them. The CDR3 consists of 16 residues. The CDR3 DNA follows: TGTGCCAGCAGCCCCCTGGGGCGGGGGGGACACCAGCCCCAGCATTTT. Its translation is CASSPLGRGGHQPQHF.

As to this clone: A read error may account for a junction end that differs from germline. The rearrangement links TRBV7-9 to TRBJ2-7, with TRBD1 identical over 8 bases. The germline CDR1 and CDR2 sequences are SEHNR and FQNEAQ (reference sequence). The CDR3 is 14 residues long. CDR3 nucleotide sequence: TGTGCCAGCAGCCTAGCAGGACAGGGCTACGAGCAGTACTTC. Protein product: CASSLAGQGYEQYF. Drawing the rest from reference TRBV7-9 and TRBJ2-7, the complete variable domain is DTGVSQNPRHKITKRGQNVTFRCDPISEHNRLYWYRQTLGQGPEFLTYFQNEAQLEKSRLLSDRFSAERPKGSFSTLEIQRTEQGDSAMYLCASSLAGQGYEQYFGPGTRLTVT.

The chain couples TRBV6-5 to TRBJ1-3; D not certain. V dropped 4 bases and J dropped 6 bases, with 13 bases sitting between them. This CDR3 is 14 amino acids long. CDR1 and CDR2 from the germline V gene are MNHEY and SVGAGI. This CDR3 reads CASSSLGPANTIYF. Written as DNA, the CDR3 is TGTGCCAGCAGTTCCCTCGGACCTGCAAACACCATATATTTT.

V gene TRBV19 combines with J gene TRBJ1-1; D gene ambiguous. The V and J ends lost 4 bases and 4 bases respectively, with 19 bases between them. The CDR3 loop spans 16 amino acids. Germline CDR1 is LNHDA and CDR2 is SQIVND (reference sequence). For the CDR3, the DNA is TGTGCCAGTAGTACCTCGACAAGGTTGGTGAGCACTGAAGCTTTCTTT. As protein: CASSTSTRLVSTEAFF.

The rearrangement uses TRBV19 and TRBJ1-5, with D perhaps TRBD1 (5 bases). V lost 2 bases, J lost 7 bases, and 15 bases lay in between. This CDR3 region has 15 residues. CDR1 and CDR2 from the germline V gene are LNHDA and SQIVND (reference sequence). The CDR3 sequence: CASSISESGRQPQHF. The CDR3 nucleotides read TGTGCCAGTAGTATATCGGAGTCAGGGCGACAGCCCCAGCATTTT.